This passage covers 18 T cell receptor beta chains from one sample sequenced in a study of blood T cells in healthy people across ages. Then a second PCR, running roughly 7 to 11 cycles, was carried out with a sample-barcoded 5' primer and a J-beta primer mix. MiXCR was run by TCRdb on the 5' RACE reads, yielding one entry per CDR3 protein. The sample holds around 670,000 distinct CDR3 sequences, about 30% seen once. Source material: blood. These receptors were collected from a woman older than 75 in good health.

A remark on this clonotype: This may arise from a read error, as a much more abundant clone is one base away. The V and J genes are TRBV9 and TRBJ2-1; 9 positions agree with TRBD2. The DNA end is more similar to TRBJ2-7, so the J call may be wrong. The germline CDR1 and CDR2 sequences are SGDLS and YYNGEE. The CDR3 is made up of 15 amino acids. DNA for the CDR3: TGTGCCAGCAGCGTAGCTGGCGGGGGGGCAAATGAGCAGTACTTC. Protein: CASSVAGGGANEQYF.

This clonotype was counted many times. The J gene is TRBJ2-3, the V gene TRBV6-1, with a weak D call TRBD2 (6 bases). V was cut by 5 bases and J by 1 base, with 10 bases left in between. This CDR3 is built from 14 residues. Germline CDR1 reads MNHNS; CDR2 reads SASEGT. CDR3 loop: CASSFAGRTDTQYF. Written as DNA, the CDR3 is TGTGCCAGCAGTTTTGCGGGGCGCACAGATACGCAGTATTTT.

This clonotype was seen a few times. The chain combines TRBV27 with TRBJ1-6, with a weak D call TRBD1 (6 bases). From germline, CDR1 is MNHEY and CDR2 SMNVEV (reference sequence). CDR3 length: 16 residues. V lost 3 bases and J lost 2, with 11 bases in between. The CDR3 bases are TGTGCCAGCAGTTTCGGGGGGCTAACCTATAATTCACCCCTCCACTTT. It is translated as CASSFGGLTYNSPLHF.

This clonotype was seen repeatedly, ten times or more. The CDR3 sequence is CASSRSALTYNEQFF. The CDR3 DNA is TGTGCCAGCAGCCGTAGCGCTCTAACCTACAATGAGCAGTTCTTC. The genes are TRBV25-1 and TRBJ2-1; D may be TRBD2 (5 bases). Trimming left V 6 bases short and J 2 bases short, with 14 bases between. There are 15 residues in the CDR3. CDR1 and CDR2 (germline): MGHDK, SYGVNS.

Comment on this clonotype: Since a much larger clone is just one base distant, this may be a read error. CDR3 in DNA: TGTGCCAGCAGTTTGTCCAGGAACAACTATGACTACACCTTC. It encodes CASSLSRNNYDYTF. V usage is TRBV12-3 or TRBV12-4 and J usage is TRBJ1-2; unclear D gene. This CDR3 has 14 residues.

The chain combines TRBV20-1 with TRBJ1-1; D may be TRBD1 (5 bases). Germline V gives CDR1 DFQATT, CDR2 SNEGSKA (reference sequence). CDR3 size: 15 residues. Trimming removed 2 bases from V and 4 bases from J, with 17 bases in between. This CDR3 is CSARSPRQGTTEAFF. The CDR3 coding sequence is TGCAGTGCTAGATCCCCGAGGCAGGGTACCACTGAAGCTTTCTTT.

Worth noting for this clonotype: Because the CDR3 is missing its conserved closing phenylalanine or tryptophan, this is likely a read error. The rearrangement links TRBV27 to TRBJ2-1; weak D call: TRBD1 (6 bases). CDR1 is MNHEY and CDR2 is SMNVEV in the germline V gene (reference sequence). This CDR3 is built from 14 residues. Trimming took off 6 bases at V and 6 bases at J, with 15 bases between the two ends. The CDR3 DNA reads TGTGCCAGCAGGTTAGGGACAAGGGGCAATGAGCAGTTCCTC. Translated: CASRLGTRGNEQFL.

V and J are TRBV20-1 and TRBJ1-1, with D maybe TRBD1 (5 bases). This CDR3 has 12 residues. Trimming removed 5 bases from V and 3 bases from J, with 10 bases in between. CDR1 DFQATT and CDR2 SNEGSKA come from the germline V gene (reference sequence). DNA of the CDR3: TGCAGTGCTCCCGTCAGGGACACTGAAGCTTTCTTT. Translating gives CSAPVRDTEAFF.

The chain is built from TRBV5-5 and TRBJ1-1; D is ambiguous. There are 15 residues in the CDR3. Looked up from germline, CDR1 is SGHKS and CDR2 is YYEKEE (reference sequence). Between the trimmed V and J ends, which lost 1 base and 4 bases, there was a span of 14 bases. In DNA form, the CDR3 reads TGTGCCAGCAGCTTGCGGGGAGACCTCGGCACTGAAGCTTTCTTT. Translating gives CASSLRGDLGTEAFF.

Concerning this clonotype itself: One end of the junction fails to match germline, which may point to a read error. The chain's CDR3 is CASSLRGATEASF. CDR3 bases: TGTGCCAGCAGCCTCAGGGGGGCCACTGAAGCTTCCTTT. The rearrangement joins TRBV7-9 to TRBJ1-1; 7 bases are a match to TRBD1. Germline V gives CDR1 SEHNR, CDR2 FQNEAQ (reference sequence). The CDR3 runs 13 residues.

Only a few counts were recorded for this clonotype. This rearrangement joins TRBV4-3 to TRBJ1-5; 8 nucleotides match TRBD1. This CDR3 has 16 amino acids. The V and J ends lost 4 bases and 6 bases, in that order; junction bases with no gene match: 11. Germline CDR1 reads LGHNA; CDR2 reads YSLEER. The chain's CDR3 is CASSRFRTGPGQPQHF. The CDR3 DNA reads as TGCGCCAGCAGCCGATTTCGGACAGGGCCTGGTCAGCCCCAGCATTTT.

CDR3 in amino acids: CASSASGPNEKLFF. The CDR3 DNA is TGTGCCAGCAGCGCTTCAGGGCCTAATGAAAAACTGTTTTTT. V and J are TRBV5-6 and TRBJ1-4; possible D gene TRBD1, 5 bases. Germline V gene data show CDR1 as SGHDT and CDR2 as YYEEEE. The CDR3 has 14 residues. Trimming shortened V by 4 bases and J by 3 bases, and 10 bases separated the two germline ends.

This clonotype was seen repeatedly, ten times or more. This chain joins TRBV5-1 and TRBJ1-1; no reliable D call. Germline lookup yields CDR1 SGHRS and CDR2 YFSETQ. This CDR3 is 15 amino acids long. The V and J ends lost 0 bases and 5 bases respectively, with 14 bases between them. The DNA for the CDR3 is TGCGCCAGCAGCTTGGATGTGGTTGTGACGACTGAAGCTTTCTTT. Protein product: CASSLDVVVTTEAFF.

In regard to this clonotype: A read error may be the cause here, since a much bigger clone is one base away. This chain connects TRBV6-2 or TRBV6-3 to TRBJ2-5; D is perhaps TRBD2 (7 bases). Germline loops: CDR1 MNHEY, CDR2 SVGEGT. Trimming shortened V by 5 bases and J by 11 bases, and 27 bases separated the two germline ends. This CDR3 is 16 amino acids long. The CDR3 nucleotides are TGTGCCAGCAGTCCCAGCGGGGCAGGGGTCATGGATGAGCAGTACTTC. Translated: CASSPSGAGVMDEQYF.

This sequence joins TRBV12-3 or TRBV12-4 and TRBJ2-3, with D possibly matching TRBD2 (6 bases). CDR3 length: 15 amino acids. V was shortened by 3 bases and J by 15 bases, with 25 bases between the two germline ends. The CDR3 nucleotides read TGTGCCAGCAGTTTTAGCGGCCATAGCACAGATACGGAATATTTT. It codes for CASSFSGHSTDTEYF.

This clonotype was recorded many times. V and J are TRBV25-1 and TRBJ1-2; 7 bases align to TRBD1. The CDR3 length is 13 residues. Germline CDR1 reads MGHDK; CDR2 reads SYGVNS. J lost 4 bases, V lost 5 bases, and 4 bases had no gene match. The CDR3 DNA reads TGTGCCAGCAGTAAAGGGGGCAGCTATGGCTACACCTTC. Residues: CASSKGGSYGYTF.

This clonotype was picked up a small number of times. The rearrangement joins TRBV5-6 to TRBJ2-7; 8 bases match TRBD1. V shed 2 bases and J 3 bases; nucleotides not matched to a gene: 7. CDR1 SGHDT and CDR2 YYEEEE come from the germline V gene. The CDR3 extends over 15 amino acids. The CDR3 spells CASSFLGQGNYEQYF. The CDR3 nucleotides read TGTGCCAGCAGCTTTCTTGGACAGGGAAACTACGAGCAGTACTTC.

Ten or more counts support this clonotype. The chain links TRBV6-2 or TRBV6-3 to TRBJ1-6; D possibly corresponds to TRBD1 (5 bases). V was pared by 2 bases and J by 6 bases, with 11 bases between. Germline CDR1 MNHEY, CDR2 SVGEGT. The CDR3 contains 15 residues. The CDR3 is CASSYGRAGNSPLHF. The CDR3 nucleotides are TGTGCCAGCAGTTACGGCAGGGCCGGTAATTCACCCCTCCACTTT.